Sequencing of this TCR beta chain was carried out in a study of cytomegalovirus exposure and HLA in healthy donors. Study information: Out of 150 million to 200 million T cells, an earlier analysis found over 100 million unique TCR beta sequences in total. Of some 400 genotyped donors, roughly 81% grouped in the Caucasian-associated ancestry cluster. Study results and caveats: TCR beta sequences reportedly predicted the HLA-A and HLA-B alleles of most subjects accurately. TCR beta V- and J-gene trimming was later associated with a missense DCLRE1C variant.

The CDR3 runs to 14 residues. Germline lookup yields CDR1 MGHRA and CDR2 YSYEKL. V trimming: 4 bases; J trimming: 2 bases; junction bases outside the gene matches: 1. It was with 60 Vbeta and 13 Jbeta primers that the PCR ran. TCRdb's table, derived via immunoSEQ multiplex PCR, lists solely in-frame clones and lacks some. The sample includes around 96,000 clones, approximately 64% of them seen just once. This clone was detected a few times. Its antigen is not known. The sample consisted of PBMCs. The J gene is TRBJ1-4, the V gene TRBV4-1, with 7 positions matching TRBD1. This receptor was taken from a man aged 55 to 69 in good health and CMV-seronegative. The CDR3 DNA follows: TGCGCCAGCAGCCTGACAGGGACTAATGAAAAACTGTTTTTT. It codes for CASSLTGTNEKLFF.